This TCR beta chain was documented in a study of immune evolution from preneoplasia to lung adenocarcinoma. Clones were read by immunoSEQ multiplex PCR, and TCRdb kept only the in-frame ones, dropping some. The data contain roughly 11,000 clones, roughly 84% of them seen just once; the ten biggest clones take up about 1.7%. The CDR3 spans 15 residues. V lost 2 bases and J 6 bases, leaving 14 bases between the germline ends. Per germline, CDR1 MDHEN and CDR2 SYDVKM. The specimen was FFPE minimally invasive lung adenocarcinoma tissue. V is TRBV28 and J is TRBJ1-5; D may be TRBD1 (6 bases). The origin of this receptor is a person aged 65-85 years with lung adenocarcinoma. The CDR3 loop reads CASSLAGASTQPQHF. As DNA, the CDR3 is TGTGCCAGCAGTTTAGCAGGGGCCTCGACTCAGCCCCAGCATTTT.